Shown below are 4 T cell receptor beta chains from a single sample sequenced in a study of blood T cell repertoires in COVID-19. The repertoire was sequenced with immunoSEQ multiplex PCR; TCRdb's copy has only in-frame clones and lacks some. The sample shows 150,000 to 160,000 clones, 70% to 85% of them seen only once. The material sequenced was peripheral blood. These receptors all stem from a man in his 60s with COVID-19, enrolled during active disease.

This clone was observed a few times. CDR3: CASSLALGGNTEAFF. In DNA, the CDR3 is TGTGCCAGCAGCTTGGCACTCGGAGGGAACACTGAAGCTTTCTTT. The chain joins TRBV7-3 to TRBJ1-1; D gene ambiguous. CDR1 is SGHTA, CDR2 FQGTGA, per germline. Trimming left V 3 bases short and J 1 base short, with 12 bases between. The CDR3 is 15 residues long.

The rearrangement joins TRBV4-1 to TRBJ2-1; TRBD2 matches at 7 bases. The V and J ends lost 2 bases and 6 bases, in that order; junction bases with no gene match: 7. Germline values: CDR1 MGHRA, CDR2 YSYEKL. This CDR3 is built from 15 residues. Here the CDR3 DNA reads TGCGCCAGCAGCCAACGGGAATCGGGAGGCAATGAGCAGTTCTTC. Amino acids: CASSQRESGGNEQFF.

V gene TRBV19 combines with J gene TRBJ2-5, with no clear D. Between the trimmed V and J ends, which lost 7 bases and 10 bases, there was a span of 16 bases. The CDR3 runs to 12 residues. Per the germline V gene, CDR1 is LNHDA and CDR2 is SQIVND (reference sequence). Here the CDR3 reads CASNPFSVSQYF. The CDR3 nucleotides are TGTGCCAGTAACCCATTCTCCGTTAGCCAGTACTTC.

The chain recombines TRBV9 with TRBJ2-7, with D possibly being TRBD1 (6 bases). V lost 3 bases and J 4 bases, leaving 11 bases between the germline ends. The V gene's germline CDR1 is SGDLS and CDR2 YYNGEE. CDR3 length equals 13 residues. The CDR3 bases are TGTGCCAGCAGCGGACAGGACAGTTACGAGCAGTACTTC. Protein sequence: CASSGQDSYEQYF. The full variable domain, rest sourced from reference TRBV9 and TRBJ2-7, is DSGVTQTPKHLITATGQRVTLRCSPRSGDLSVYWYQQSLDQGLQFLIQYYNGEERAKGNILERFSAQQFPDLHSELNLSSLELGDSALYFCASSGQDSYEQYFGPGTRLTVT.